This entry lists 9 T cell receptor beta chains sequenced from one sample in a study of cytomegalovirus exposure and HLA in healthy donors. Primers: 60 Vbeta forward and 13 Jbeta reverse. Clones were sequenced by immunoSEQ multiplex PCR, and TCRdb holds only the in-frame ones, with some missing. The sample contains some 98,000 clones, roughly 70% of which appear only once. The source material was PBMCs. The source is a man aged 45-65 years in good health and CMV-seronegative.

The chain is built from TRBV28 and TRBJ1-1, with TRBD1 identical over 7 bases. J gave up 8 bases and V 6 bases, and 15 bases lay outside the gene matches. The germline V gene encodes CDR1 MDHEN and CDR2 SYDVKM. This CDR3 comprises 15 residues. The CDR3 reads CASSYYRGVGVEAFF. The CDR3 DNA follows: TGTGCCAGCAGCTACTACAGGGGCGTTGGGGTAGAAGCTTTCTTT. Looking up the rest from reference TRBV28 and TRBJ1-1 gives the full variable domain: DVKVTQSSRYLVKRTGEKVFLECVQDMDHENMFWYRQDPGLGLRLIYFSYDVKMKEKGDIPEGYSVSREKKERFSLILESASTNQTSMYLCASSYYRGVGVEAFFGQGTRLTVV.

This clone has a handful of counts. This chain links TRBV7-9 with TRBJ2-3, with 11 nucleotides matching TRBD2. This CDR3 region has 16 residues. Germline V CDR1 and CDR2: SEHNR, FQNEAQ (reference sequence). With V trimmed by 8 bases and J by 5 bases, 12 bases remained unmatched. The chain's CDR3 is CASGGMLAGGGDTQYF. Written as DNA, the CDR3 is TGTGCCAGCGGAGGGATGCTAGCGGGAGGTGGAGATACGCAGTATTTT.

The chain is built from TRBV28 and TRBJ2-3; D is uncertain. CDR3 length: 15 amino acids. Germline loops: CDR1 MDHEN, CDR2 SYDVKM. V was cut by 3 bases and J by 0 bases, with 10 bases left in between. Here the CDR3 reads CASSLPVTSTDTQYF. The CDR3 DNA sequence: TGTGCCAGCAGTTTGCCAGTGACTAGCACAGATACGCAGTATTTT.

CDR3 protein: CASSVLAGNYNEQFF. CDR3 DNA: TGTGCCAGCAGCGTACTAGCGGGAAACTACAATGAGCAGTTCTTC. The chain uses TRBV7-2 and TRBJ2-1, with 10 bases identical to TRBD2. Germline lookup yields CDR1 SGHTA and CDR2 FQGNSA. With 5 bases clipped from V and 3 bases from J, the junction kept 4 bases outside the gene matches. The CDR3 loop spans 15 amino acids.

The chain couples TRBV6-1 to TRBJ2-5, with D possibly matching TRBD2 (5 bases). The J call may be wrong; the DNA end is better matched by TRBJ2-7. Germline V gene sequence: CDR1 MNHNS, CDR2 SASEGT. This CDR3 has 14 residues. Written as DNA, the CDR3 is TGTGCCAGCAGCCATCTGGCGGGTAACTACGAGCAGTACTTC. Amino acids: CASSHLAGNYEQYF.

The V call is TRBV5-4, the J call TRBJ1-2; no reliable D call. The CDR3 has 15 residues. V was trimmed by 2 bases and J by 1 base, leaving 12 bases between them. Germline V gives CDR1 SGHNT, CDR2 YYREEE (reference sequence). The CDR3 DNA reads as TGTGCCAGCAGCTTCTCTTCGACACGTAACTATGGCTACACCTTC. Its translation: CASSFSSTRNYGYTF. Complete variable domain (other parts from reference TRBV5-4 and TRBJ1-2): ETGVTQSPTHLIKTRGQQVTLRCSSQSGHNTVSWYQQALGQGPQFIFQYYREEENGRGNFPPRFSGLQFPNYSSELNVNALELDDSALYLCASSFSSTRNYGYTFGSGTRLTVV.

The chain combines TRBV19 with TRBJ2-3, with 12 nucleotides matching TRBD2. Losses at the gene ends were 5 bases for V and 5 bases for J; bases not matched to a gene: 8. From germline, CDR1 is LNHDA and CDR2 SQIVND (reference sequence). CDR3 length equals 16 residues. In nucleotides, the CDR3 is TGTGCCAGTAGTGCGACTAGCGGGAGTATTGTAGATACGCAGTATTTT. It encodes CASSATSGSIVDTQYF.

The chain employs TRBV5-6 and TRBJ1-2; tentative D call: TRBD1 (5 bases). Germline V gives CDR1 SGHDT, CDR2 YYEEEE. The CDR3 consists of 12 residues. V was trimmed by 2 bases and J by 7 bases, leaving 9 bases between them. The CDR3 nucleotides are TGTGCCAGCAGCTTTCCGGGGGGTGGCTACACCTTC. Encoded protein: CASSFPGGGYTF.

V and J are TRBV7-3 and TRBJ2-3; TRBD1 might be the D (6 bases). There are 15 residues in the CDR3. V was pared by 5 bases and J by 0 bases, with 12 bases between. Germline CDR1 reads SGHTA; CDR2 reads FQGTGA. The CDR3 nucleotides are TGTGCCAGCAGCCCAGGACAGCATAGCACAGATACGCAGTATTTT. Its translation: CASSPGQHSTDTQYF.